Listed below are T cell receptor beta chains from one sample, sequenced in a study of regulatory dendritic cells for organ transplantation. No antigens are known for them. Generated by immunoSEQ multiplex PCR, the TCRdb table keeps only in-frame clones and is missing some. The sample lists about 21,000 clones; 85% were seen once. Sequencing used naive CD4+ T cells from blood cultured with dendritic cells. These receptors all come from a human donor in good health. CDR3s include the opening cysteine and the closing phenylalanine or tryptophan.

V | CDR3
TRBV7-3 | CASSRDTGVQFF
TRBV6-5 | CASSDLAWETQYF
TRBV6-5 | CASSLEGPTQTQYF
TRBV18 | CASSPQGSNQPQHF
TRBV4-2 | CASSEGSGKNTEAFF
TRBV30 | CACGQGSYYGYTF
TRBV6-1 | CASSGGQQGQPQHF
TRBV27 | CASRGGAPYGYTF
TRBV19 | CASSIQASGTHEQYF
TRBV19 | CASRETGTGGYEQYF
TRBV15 | CATSRDGLAGATDTQYF
TRBV5-1 | CASSLAPRSSDSTDTQYF
TRBV14 | CASSLRTGARAFF
TRBV28 | CASSPFGGKYEQYF
TRBV4-1 | CASSLTTGFGTDTQYF
TRBV9 | CASSETTGYNEKLFF